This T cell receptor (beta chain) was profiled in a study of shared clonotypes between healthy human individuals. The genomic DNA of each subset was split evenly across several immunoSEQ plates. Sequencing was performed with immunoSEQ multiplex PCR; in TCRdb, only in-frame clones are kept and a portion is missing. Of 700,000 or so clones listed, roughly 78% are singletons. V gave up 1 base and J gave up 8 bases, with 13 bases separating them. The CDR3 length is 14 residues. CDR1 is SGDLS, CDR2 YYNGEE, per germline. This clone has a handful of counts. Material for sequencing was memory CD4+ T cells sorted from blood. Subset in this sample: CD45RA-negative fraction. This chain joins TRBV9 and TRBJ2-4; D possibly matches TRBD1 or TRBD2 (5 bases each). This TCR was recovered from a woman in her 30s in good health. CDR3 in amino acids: CASSVSVQGHIQYF. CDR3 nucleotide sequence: TGTGCCAGCAGCGTATCTGTTCAGGGACACATTCAGTACTTC.